Below are 26 T cell receptor beta chains sequenced from a single sample in a study of early T cells in non-severe SARS-CoV-2 infection. TCRdb fed the 5' RACE reads into MiXCR, producing one record per CDR3 protein. The table lists approximately 70,000 distinct CDR3 sequences, 9.5% to 15% of them singletons. The sample in question was whole blood, obtained at baseline. These receptors were taken from an adult who was a healthcare worker with PCR-confirmed SARS-CoV-2 infection or an uninfected control (not recorded which). The donor label of this sample is uncertain.

The gene calls are TRBV20-1 and TRBJ2-7; weak D call: TRBD2 (5 bases). The V gene's germline CDR1 is DFQATT and CDR2 SNEGSKA (reference sequence). The CDR3 consists of 13 residues. Trimming left V 3 bases short and J 2 bases short, with 11 bases between. CDR3 amino acids: CSASEGWTYEQYF. In nucleotides, the CDR3 is TGCAGTGCTAGTGAGGGTTGGACCTACGAGCAGTACTTC.

The chain is built from TRBV6-5 and TRBJ1-6, with D maybe TRBD1 (6 bases). V was pared by 6 bases and J by 8 bases, with 14 bases between. The CDR3 covers 14 residues. CDR1 and CDR2 from the germline V gene are MNHEY and SVGAGI. The CDR3 loop reads CASSQQGADSPLHF. Here the CDR3 DNA reads TGTGCCAGCAGCCAACAGGGAGCAGATTCACCCCTCCACTTT.

In this sample, this clonotype turned up a few times. V and J are TRBV27 and TRBJ1-4; D gene unclear. Germline V CDR1 and CDR2: MNHEY, SMNVEV (reference sequence). V was shortened by 6 bases and J by 2 bases, with 10 bases between the two germline ends. The CDR3 loop spans 14 amino acids. CDR3 in DNA: TGTGCCAGCAGAACCGGTGGGACTAATGAAAAACTGTTTTTT. Its protein is CASRTGGTNEKLFF.

The CDR3 nucleotides read TGCAGCGTTGGGGACAGGATTACCTACGAGCAGTACTTC. This gives the protein CSVGDRITYEQYF. The rearrangement uses TRBV29-1 and TRBJ2-7; 8 bases map to TRBD1. V dropped 4 bases and J dropped 2; count of bases not matched to a gene: 4. The germline V gene encodes CDR1 SQVTM and CDR2 ANQGSEA. The CDR3 has 13 amino acids.

This clonotype was recorded many times. The chain recombines TRBV6-1 with TRBJ1-2; 8 bases are a match to TRBD1. This CDR3 comprises 14 residues. V dropped 2 bases and J dropped 6; count of bases not matched to a gene: 5. The V gene's germline CDR1 is MNHNS and CDR2 SASEGT. CDR3 in DNA: TGTGCCAGCAGTGAACAGGGGGCCTCCGATGGCTACACCTTC. Encoded protein: CASSEQGASDGYTF.

In this sample, this clonotype turned up a few times. The chain links TRBV12-3 or TRBV12-4 to TRBJ2-7; 11 bases fit TRBD2. The CDR3 contains 17 residues. V was clipped by 6 bases and J by 1 base; unmatched bases: 11. The CDR3 region has the DNA TGTGCCAGCAGCACGGGACTAGCGGAAACTATATCCTACGAGCAGTACTTC. It specifies CASSTGLAETISYEQYF.

The J gene is TRBJ1-5, the V gene TRBV3-1; D is uncertain. Germline V lookup: CDR1 LGHDT, CDR2 YNNKEL (reference sequence). Trimming removed 1 base at V and 0 bases at J, with 10 bases between. The CDR3 has 16 residues. The CDR3 region is CASSQGRSFSNQPQHF. The CDR3 DNA follows: TGTGCCAGCAGCCAAGGTCGGAGCTTTAGCAATCAGCCCCAGCATTTT.

This clonotype has a handful of counts. The chain uses TRBV20-1 and TRBJ2-1; 8 positions agree with TRBD2. The CDR3 sequence is 16 residues long. Per germline, CDR1 DFQATT and CDR2 SNEGSKA (reference sequence). V was clipped by 3 bases and J by 2 bases; unmatched bases: 9. The DNA for the CDR3 is TGCAGTGCTAGGTCCCCAGCGGGAGCAACCTACAATGAGCAGTTCTTC. It translates to CSARSPAGATYNEQFF.

This clonotype was seen a few times. V gene TRBV7-8 combines with J gene TRBJ1-2; D uncertain. Germline CDR1 SGHVS, CDR2 FQNEAQ. Trimming pared 1 base from V and 6 bases from J, leaving 9 bases between. The CDR3 is made up of 13 amino acids. The CDR3: CASSLDPLNGYTF. CDR3 in DNA: TGTGCCAGCAGCTTAGACCCTCTGAATGGCTACACCTTC.

This clonotype was recorded many times. The gene calls are TRBV7-3 and TRBJ1-1; the match to TRBD1 covers 7 bases. The V gene's germline CDR1 is SGHTA and CDR2 FQGTGA. The trim removed 5 bases at V and 8 bases at J, leaving 8 bases unmatched. The CDR3 contains 13 residues. The DNA of the CDR3 is TGTGCCAGCAGCCACGGGACAGCCAGCGAAGCTTTCTTT. Protein product: CASSHGTASEAFF.

This clonotype turned up a few times. The rearrangement joins TRBV2 to TRBJ1-6, with D unclear. The CDR3 sequence is 14 residues long. Germline lookup yields CDR1 SNHLY and CDR2 FYNNEI. With 7 bases removed from V and 7 bases from J, the gap between germline ends came to 14 bases. In DNA form, the CDR3 reads TGTGCCAGCAATATGTTAAGCTCCAATTCACCCCTCCACTTT. Translating gives CASNMLSSNSPLHF.

Only a few counts were recorded for this clonotype. The chain recombines TRBV2 with TRBJ2-1; D is ambiguous. The germline gives CDR1 SNHLY, CDR2 FYNNEI. Trimming took 4 bases from V and 0 from J, leaving 10 bases between them. The CDR3 sequence is 15 residues long. The CDR3 loop reads CASSVGQSSYNEQFF. The CDR3 bases are TGTGCCAGCAGTGTAGGCCAGAGCTCCTACAATGAGCAGTTCTTC.

The chain couples TRBV7-3 to TRBJ2-7; D is unresolved. The CDR3 contains 16 residues. V lost 3 bases, J lost 5 bases, and 20 bases lay in between. Germline-derived CDR1 and CDR2 are SGHTA and FQGTGA. Here the CDR3 reads CASSFRFRSLVDEQYF. The CDR3 DNA sequence: TGTGCCAGCAGCTTCAGGTTCAGATCTTTAGTTGACGAGCAGTACTTC.

In its sample, this clonotype was seen many times. The chain combines TRBV11-2 with TRBJ2-7; 11 nucleotides agree with TRBD2. The CDR3 has 17 amino acids. Trimming at V came to 2 bases and at J to 0 bases, leaving 6 bases not matched to a gene. From germline, CDR1 is SGHAT and CDR2 FQNNGV. CDR3 sequence: CASSLSSGGISSYEQYF. In DNA, the CDR3 is TGTGCCAGCAGCTTATCTAGCGGGGGGATAAGCTCCTACGAGCAGTACTTC.

This clonotype was detected a few times. The chain uses TRBV9 and TRBJ1-1; D possibly corresponds to TRBD1 (5 bases). Germline CDR1 and CDR2: SGDLS and YYNGEE. The ends were cut back, 4 bases at V and 0 bases at J, with 10 bases in the middle. The CDR3 length is 14 residues. The CDR3 protein is CASSTGDMNTEAFF. CDR3 nucleotides: TGTGCCAGCAGCACAGGAGACATGAACACTGAAGCTTTCTTT.

This chain uses TRBV29-1 with TRBJ2-1; 9 nucleotides align to TRBD2. In germline, CDR1 is SQVTM, CDR2 ANQGSEA. After removal of 7 bases from V and 12 bases from J, the junction contained 10 bases not matched to a gene. This CDR3 has 12 amino acids. CDR3 bases: TGCAGCGGAGGGGCTAGCGGGAATTGGCAGTTCTTC. It encodes CSGGASGNWQFF.

This clonotype appeared a few times. The CDR3 DNA reads as TGTGCCAGCAGTGCCTCTGGAAACACCATATATTTT. Its protein is CASSASGNTIYF. This chain links TRBV12-3 or TRBV12-4 with TRBJ1-3; D is unresolved. The CDR3 runs 12 residues. Between the trimmed V and J ends, which lost 5 bases and 0 bases, there was a span of 2 bases.

This clonotype was counted at least ten times. The V call is TRBV7-3, the J call TRBJ1-1; D ambiguous. Germline V gives CDR1 SGHTA, CDR2 FQGTGA. V was trimmed by 2 bases and J by 4 bases, leaving 8 bases between them. The CDR3 covers 13 residues. CDR3 bases: TGTGCCAGCAGCTTAGTAGAGGGCACTGAAGCTTTCTTT. As protein: CASSLVEGTEAFF.

This sequence joins TRBV12-3 or TRBV12-4 and TRBJ1-3; TRBD1 might be the D (6 bases). The V end was cut by 5 bases, the J end by 0 bases, with 14 bases between. This CDR3 region has 16 residues. CDR3 region: CASSMTGVGSGNTIYF. In nucleotides, the CDR3 is TGTGCCAGCAGTATGACAGGAGTGGGCTCTGGAAACACCATATATTTT.

Many counts were recorded for this clonotype. V and J are TRBV7-9 and TRBJ2-5; D possibly matches TRBD1 or TRBD2 (5 bases each). Germline V gene sequence: CDR1 SEHNR, CDR2 FQNEAQ (reference sequence). V lost 0 bases and J lost 4, with 9 bases in between. The CDR3 loop spans 14 amino acids. DNA of the CDR3: TGTGCCAGCAGCTTAGCTTCGGGGACAGAGACCCAGTACTTC. Its translation: CASSLASGTETQYF.

The chain links TRBV5-1 to TRBJ2-1; 9 nucleotides agree with TRBD2. The germline V gene has CDR1 SGHRS and CDR2 YFSETQ. Trimming took 2 bases from V and 5 from J; bases not matched to a gene: 11. The CDR3 extends over 17 amino acids. Here the CDR3 reads CASSFGWPSGTNNEQFF. The CDR3 DNA is TGCGCCAGCAGCTTTGGGTGGCCTAGCGGGACTAACAATGAGCAGTTCTTC.

CDR3 protein: CASSLGLAGAADTQYF. In DNA, the CDR3 is TGTGCCAGCAGCTTGGGACTAGCGGGAGCCGCCGATACGCAGTATTTT. The chain links TRBV5-5 to TRBJ2-3; 12 nucleotides agree with TRBD2. The V gene's germline CDR1 is SGHKS and CDR2 YYEKEE (reference sequence). The CDR3 is 16 residues long. The J segment lost 6 bases and the V segment lost 0 bases, leaving 5 bases of the junction unmatched.

This clonotype was seen ten or more times. The chain combines TRBV20-1 with TRBJ2-5; possible D gene TRBD2, 7 bases. The CDR3 is 15 amino acids. V lost 6 bases and J lost 5, with 22 bases in between. In germline, CDR1 is DFQATT, CDR2 SNEGSKA (reference sequence). The CDR3: CSARNPRGQGETQYF. CDR3 sequence (DNA): TGCAGTGCGAGAAACCCGCGGGGGCAGGGTGAGACCCAGTACTTC.

This clonotype was counted between two and nine times. The gene calls are TRBV20-1 and TRBJ2-1, with D hard to call. This CDR3 comprises 11 residues. The germline gives CDR1 DFQATT, CDR2 SNEGSKA (reference sequence). Trimming cost V 3 bases and J 6 bases, with 6 bases left between them. CDR3 residues: CSASDRNEQFF. The CDR3 bases are TGCAGTGCTAGTGATCGCAATGAGCAGTTCTTC.

This clonotype showed up many times. The chain combines TRBV6-6 with TRBJ2-1, with 11 bases lining up with TRBD2. The CDR3 contains 14 residues. Trimming at V came to 9 bases and at J to 4 bases, leaving 5 bases not matched to a gene. CDR1 is MNHNY and CDR2 is SVGAGI in the germline V gene (reference sequence). CDR3 coding DNA: TGTGCCAGTAGTCTAGCGGGAGGTTACAATGAGCAGTTCTTC. Translating gives CASSLAGGYNEQFF.

This clonotype was recorded many times. V usage is TRBV21-1 and J usage is TRBJ2-7. TRBV21-1 is annotated as a pseudogene. The CDR3 has 11 residues. The CDR3 DNA follows: TGTGCCACCCCGTTTAGCTACGAGCAGTACTTC. Its translation: CATPFSYEQYF.